This is a list of T cell receptor beta chains from one sample in a study of shared clonotypes between healthy human individuals. Some clones are missing from TCRdb's copy, which holds only in-frame ones; the method was immunoSEQ multiplex PCR. The sample has hundreds of thousands of clones, roughly 98% seen once. Sequencing input: naive CD8+ T cells sorted from blood. Receptor source: a man aged 30 to 45 in good health. The CDR3 runs from the conserved cysteine through the conserved F or W. The order of the fields is CDR3 DNA, CDR3 protein, V gene, clone size, D gene, J gene. D genes are given only for firm matches. Clone size is given for some rows only: seen once, a few or many times, or a class if the clone is expanded.

CDR3 DNA: TGTGCCAGCTCATTCTCGGGACAGGGCTACGAGCAGTACTTC
CDR3 protein: CASSFSGQGYEQYF
V gene: TRBV18
clone size: -
D gene: TRBD1
J gene: TRBJ2-7

CDR3 DNA: TGTGCCAGCAGTTCCCCGACGGGTGAGGGTAACTACGAGCAGTACTTC
CDR3 protein: CASSSPTGEGNYEQYF
V gene: TRBV28
clone size: -
D gene: -
J gene: TRBJ2-7

CDR3 DNA: TGCGCCAGCAGCCAAGATAATTCAGGTTCCTATGGCTACACCTTC
CDR3 protein: CASSQDNSGSYGYTF
V gene: TRBV4-3
clone size: -
D gene: -
J gene: TRBJ1-2

CDR3 DNA: TGTGCCAGCAGTTTAGATGCCGGGACAGGGTACCGCGAGCAGTACTTC
CDR3 protein: CASSLDAGTGYREQYF
V gene: TRBV28
clone size: -
D gene: TRBD1
J gene: TRBJ2-7

CDR3 DNA: TGTGCCAGCAGCCCACTGACTAGCGGGAGGGGCACAGATACGCAGTATTTT
CDR3 protein: CASSPLTSGRGTDTQYF
V gene: TRBV7-9
clone size: -
D gene: TRBD2
J gene: TRBJ2-3

CDR3 DNA: TGTGCCAGCAGCTCCGTGACTAGCCCTAGTGCCATTCAGTACTTC
CDR3 protein: CASSSVTSPSAIQYF
V gene: TRBV7-9
clone size: -
D gene: TRBD2
J gene: TRBJ2-4

CDR3 DNA: TGTGCCAGCATCGACGGAGCGGGAGGCTCCTACAATGAGCAGTTCTTC
CDR3 protein: CASIDGAGGSYNEQFF
V gene: TRBV7-9
clone size: -
D gene: TRBD2
J gene: TRBJ2-1

CDR3 DNA: TGTGCCAGCAGCGTAGGCGGGTGGCTAGCGGGAAACGATGAGCAGTTCTTC
CDR3 protein: CASSVGGWLAGNDEQFF
V gene: TRBV9
clone size: once
D gene: TRBD2
J gene: TRBJ2-1

CDR3 DNA: TGTGCCAGCAGCTCCCGGATGCACTACGAGCAGTACTTC
CDR3 protein: CASSSRMHYEQYF
V gene: TRBV11-2
clone size: -
D gene: -
J gene: TRBJ2-7

CDR3 DNA: TGTGCCTGGAGTGTGGTCACCGGGGAGCTGTTTTTT
CDR3 protein: CAWSVVTGELFF
V gene: TRBV30
clone size: -
D gene: -
J gene: TRBJ2-2

CDR3 DNA: TGTGCCAGCAGTTCCTATCCGCGCTCGGAGGGCGAGCAGTTCTTC
CDR3 protein: CASSSYPRSEGEQFF
V gene: TRBV6-4
clone size: -
D gene: -
J gene: TRBJ2-1

CDR3 DNA: TGTGCCAGCAGTGACTCTCACGCGTCCCTCAATGAGCAGTTCTTC
CDR3 protein: CASSDSHASLNEQFF
V gene: TRBV6-4
clone size: -
D gene: -
J gene: TRBJ2-1

CDR3 DNA: TGCGCCAGCAGTGAGTATACTGCGATACCCACAGATACGCAGTATTTT
CDR3 protein: CASSEYTAIPTDTQYF
V gene: TRBV10-2
clone size: -
D gene: -
J gene: TRBJ2-3

CDR3 DNA: TGCACCAGCAGCCAAGATGGGGGTCAGAATCTTTCGTACGAGCAGTACTTC
CDR3 protein: CTSSQDGGQNLSYEQYF
V gene: TRBV1
clone size: -
D gene: -
J gene: TRBJ2-7

CDR3 DNA: TGTGCCAGCAGCTTTCCAGGGACTAGCGGTAGCTCCTACAATGAGCAGTTCTTC
CDR3 protein: CASSFPGTSGSSYNEQFF
V gene: TRBV7-2
clone size: -
D gene: TRBD2
J gene: TRBJ2-1